The present T cell receptor (beta chain) was sequenced within a study of T cell repertoires in cytomegalovirus infection. On the study more broadly: Public TCR beta signatures marked donors with CMV infection and the matching HLA.

Study-wide results and limits: CMV-specific HLA-C-restricted TCR beta clonotypes dominated the ex vivo response. Totalled public TCR beta family frequency picked out people who carried CMV plus the relevant HLA.

Each CDR3 protein gets one entry after TCRdb re-called the reads with MiXCR. This sample yields some 220,000 distinct CDR3 sequences, of which approximately 7% are seen a single time; under 7% belongs to the top ten. V dropped 0 bases and J dropped 6 bases, with 20 bases sitting between them. Germline CDR1 reads SGHDN; CDR2 reads FVKESK. The CDR3 length is 17 residues. There are many counts of this clonotype. Its antigen is as yet unknown. The TCR was taken from a human donor in good health (CMV status not recorded). Some clones in this sample may be carry-over from other donors' samples. V is TRBV14 and J is TRBJ1-2, with D possibly matching TRBD1 (5 bases). Sequences were obtained from PBMCs. CDR3 amino acids: CASSQEWSLGQGHGYTF. CDR3 in DNA: TGTGCCAGCAGCCAAGAGTGGTCCTTAGGGCAGGGACATGGCTACACCTTC.